The 31 T cell receptor beta chains given below trace back to one sample, sequenced in a study of blood T cells in healthy people across ages. PCR was performed a second time for roughly 6 to 12 cycles using a sample-barcoded 5' primer and a J-beta primer mix. MiXCR, run by TCRdb on the 5' RACE reads, gives a single entry per CDR3 protein. The data show 1.5 million to 2 million distinct CDR3 sequences, roughly 49% seen once. The sequenced material came from blood. The receptor set was obtained from a woman in her forties in good health.

This clonotype has a single count. In DNA, the CDR3 is TGTGCCAGCAGTTCCGGGACTACCTACAATGAGCAGTACTTC. It is translated as CASSSGTTYNEQYF. The gene calls are TRBV6-2 or TRBV6-3 and TRBJ2-5, with 7 nucleotides matching TRBD2. The CDR3 has 14 residues. Germline V CDR1 and CDR2: MNHEY, SVGEGT. Losses at the gene ends were 4 bases for V and 11 bases for J; bases not matched to a gene: 13.

The V and J genes are TRBV6-5 and TRBJ1-4; 8 bases match TRBD1. CDR1 and CDR2 from the germline V gene are MNHEY and SVGAGI. CDR3 length: 15 amino acids. With 0 bases clipped from V and 11 bases from J, the junction kept 8 bases outside the gene matches. DNA of the CDR3: TGTGCCAGCAGTTACTCGTCTCAGGGGGCACGGAAACTGTTTTTT. It is translated as CASSYSSQGARKLFF.

The rearrangement uses TRBV28 and TRBJ2-7, with D possibly matching TRBD1 (5 bases). The CDR3 contains 12 residues. V lost 6 bases, J lost 5 bases, and 11 bases lay in between. Germline CDR1 reads MDHEN; CDR2 reads SYDVKM. CDR3 in DNA: TGTGCCAGCAGCCCACAGGCAGACGAGCAGTACTTC. Translated, it gives CASSPQADEQYF.

Ten or more counts support this clonotype. The chain links TRBV7-2 to TRBJ2-1; D is ambiguous. The germline V gene has CDR1 SGHTA and CDR2 FQGNSA. Trimming removed 1 base at V and 0 bases at J, with 7 bases between. The CDR3 spans 15 residues. The CDR3 reads CASSLGLASYNEQFF. The CDR3 region has the DNA TGTGCCAGCAGCTTAGGACTGGCCTCCTACAATGAGCAGTTCTTC.

The rearrangement uses TRBV20-1 and TRBJ1-2; no firm D call. This CDR3 is built from 14 residues. V lost 3 bases and J 4 bases, leaving 15 bases between the germline ends. Per the germline V gene, CDR1 is DFQATT and CDR2 is SNEGSKA (reference sequence). The CDR3 nucleotides are TGCAGTGCTAGTCCCTCGCGCGGTAGCTATGGCTACACCTTC. This translates into CSASPSRGSYGYTF.

The table lists this clonotype with a few counts. This chain connects TRBV6-1 to TRBJ1-2, with 7 nucleotides matching TRBD1. This CDR3 region has 16 residues. With 4 bases clipped from V and 2 bases from J, the junction kept 10 bases outside the gene matches. CDR1 and CDR2 (germline): MNHNS, SASEGT. The CDR3, as DNA: TGTGCCAGCAGTGCCTCGCTGGCGGACAGGAACTATGGCTACACCTTC. Amino acids: CASSASLADRNYGYTF.

With regard to this clonotype: Mismatch with germline at one junction end may stem from a read error. The chain links TRBV7-9 to TRBJ2-1; the D gene is possibly TRBD2 (5 bases). CDR1 and CDR2 (germline): SEHNR, FQNEAQ (reference sequence). The CDR3 spans 15 residues. The CDR3 DNA follows: TGTGCCAGCACCTTAGGAGCGGTTCCCTACAATGAGCAGTTCTTC. Its protein product is CASTLGAVPYNEQFF. The full variable domain, rest sourced from reference TRBV7-9 and TRBJ2-1, is DTGVSQNPRHKITKRGQNVTFRCDPISEHNRLYWYRQTLGQGPEFLTYFQNEAQLEKSRLLSDRFSAERPKGSFSTLEIQRTEQGDSAMYLCASTLGAVPYNEQFFGPGTRLTVL.

The V and J genes are TRBV28 and TRBJ1-2; 7 nucleotides line up with TRBD1. V trimming: 4 bases; J trimming: 8 bases; junction bases outside the gene matches: 10. The CDR3 consists of 14 residues. The germline gives CDR1 MDHEN, CDR2 SYDVKM. The CDR3 sequence is CASSSSGTAHGYTF. In DNA form, the CDR3 reads TGTGCCAGCAGTTCATCCGGGACAGCTCACGGCTACACCTTC.

This clonotype was picked up a small number of times. Given a much more abundant clone one base away, this may be a read error. J is TRBJ2-7 and V is TRBV5-1; D is ambiguous. The CDR3 covers 16 residues. CDR1 is SGHRS and CDR2 is YFSETQ in the germline V gene. CDR3 residues: CASSPAVGRLSCEQYF. CDR3 in DNA: TGCGCCAGCAGTCCGGCGGTCGGACGGCTCTCCTGCGAGCAGTACTTC.

The chain uses TRBV20-1 and TRBJ2-7; D uncertain. Trimming left V 5 bases short and J 5 bases short, with 19 bases between. This CDR3 region has 14 residues. Germline V gene lookup returns CDR1 DFQATT and CDR2 SNEGSKA (reference sequence). For the CDR3, the DNA is TGCAGTGCTGGGGTGCTACACGCTCAACACGAGCAGTACTTC. It specifies CSAGVLHAQHEQYF.

Turning to this clonotype: Its ends do not fully match the called genes, so a read error is possible. CDR3: CVSSLPHRYTQYF. In DNA form, the CDR3 reads TGTGTCAGCAGTTTACCTCACAGGTATACGCAGTATTTT. This chain uses TRBV28 with TRBJ2-3, with D possibly being TRBD1 (5 bases). Germline values: CDR1 MDHEN, CDR2 SYDVKM. The CDR3 sequence is 13 residues long.

The chain employs TRBV3-1 and TRBJ2-1, with D possibly being TRBD1 (6 bases). The CDR3 runs 13 residues. Trimming took off 2 bases at V and 7 bases at J, with 9 bases between the two ends. Germline lookup yields CDR1 LGHDT and CDR2 YNNKEL (reference sequence). The CDR3 bases are TGTGCCAGCAGCCAATCAGGGGCGAATGAGCAGTTCTTC. This encodes CASSQSGANEQFF.

The V and J genes are TRBV21-1 and TRBJ2-7; the table's D gene call, TRBD1, was not cross checked with the DNA. TRBV21-1 is annotated as a pseudogene. CDR3 size: 15 residues. CDR3 sequence (DNA): TGTGCCAGCAGCAAGGGGGTTACGCTCTCCTACGAGCAGTACTTC. Its translation: CASSKGVTLSYEQYF.

Only a few counts were recorded for this clonotype. This sequence joins TRBV20-1 and TRBJ2-7; weak D call: TRBD1 (6 bases). CDR1 DFQATT and CDR2 SNEGSKA come from the germline V gene (reference sequence). V was cut by 0 bases and J by 1 base, with 10 bases left in between. The CDR3 has 14 residues. In DNA, the CDR3 is TGCAGTGCTAGAGACCGGGACAAGTCCTACGAGCAGTACTTC. Its translation: CSARDRDKSYEQYF.

The rearrangement links TRBV5-6 to TRBJ2-1, with TRBD1 matching 7 bases. In germline, CDR1 is SGHDT, CDR2 YYEEEE. J lost 1 base, V lost 4 bases, and 8 bases had no gene match. CDR3 length equals 16 residues. Written as DNA, the CDR3 is TGTGCCAGCAGCGTAGGAACAGGGGCTTCCTACAATGAGCAGTTCTTC. Amino acid sequence: CASSVGTGASYNEQFF.

The rearrangement links TRBV15 to TRBJ2-1; TRBD2 agrees at 9 bases. The CDR3 extends over 16 amino acids. The germline V gene encodes CDR1 LNHNV and CDR2 YYDKDF (reference sequence). The trim removed 4 bases at V and 3 bases at J, leaving 7 bases unmatched. This chain's CDR3 is CATSKSAGGRYNEQFF. The CDR3 nucleotides are TGTGCCACCAGCAAATCAGCGGGGGGTCGCTACAATGAGCAGTTCTTC.

Only one count was recorded for this clonotype. This sequence joins TRBV9 and TRBJ1-5; D is unclear. The CDR3 totals 14 residues. Trimming stripped 0 bases from V and 7 bases from J, with 11 bases between. CDR1 SGDLS and CDR2 YYNGEE come from the germline V gene. The CDR3 reads CASSVGWGRQPQHF. CDR3 nucleotide sequence: TGTGCCAGCAGCGTAGGGTGGGGTCGGCAGCCCCAGCATTTT.

CDR3 DNA: TGCAGCGCTGGACTAGCGGGATTTTATGAGCAGTTCTTC. Protein product: CSAGLAGFYEQFF. The chain couples TRBV29-1 to TRBJ2-1; 12 bases map to TRBD2. The CDR3 spans 13 residues. From germline, CDR1 is SQVTM and CDR2 ANQGSEA. Trimming took 7 bases from V and 8 from J; bases not matched to a gene: 6.

The chain is built from TRBV6-1 and TRBJ2-7, with unresolved D. This CDR3 contains 12 residues. The V gene lost 1 base and the J gene lost 10 bases, with 11 bases spanning the gap. Germline assignment: CDR1 MNHNS and CDR2 SASEGT. The CDR3: CASSEGGRVQYF. The CDR3 DNA reads TGTGCCAGCAGTGAAGGAGGTAGGGTTCAGTACTTC.

V usage is TRBV28 and J usage is TRBJ1-6; D is ambiguous. Germline CDR1 MDHEN, CDR2 SYDVKM. This CDR3 is built from 16 residues. With 2 bases removed from V and 6 bases from J, the gap between germline ends came to 14 bases. The CDR3 DNA sequence: TGTGCCAGCAGTTTACTTCTACTCCTCGGTAATTCACCCCTCCACTTT. It encodes CASSLLLLLGNSPLHF.

The chain joins TRBV7-2 to TRBJ1-1, with D hard to call. Trimming pared 1 base from V and 1 base from J, leaving 16 bases between. Germline values: CDR1 SGHTA, CDR2 FQGNSA. The CDR3 contains 17 residues. CDR3 DNA sequence: TGTGCCAGCAGCTTAGGAGGTTTTTGGAGTCCGAACACTGAAGCTTTCTTT. This codes for CASSLGGFWSPNTEAFF.

V and J are TRBV6-2 or TRBV6-3 and TRBJ2-4, with 7 bases aligning to TRBD2. CDR1 and CDR2 from the germline V gene are MNHEY and SVGEGT. V shed 5 bases and J 0 bases; nucleotides not matched to a gene: 13. The CDR3 has 18 residues. CDR3: CASSPIMGGLLAKNIQYF. The CDR3 DNA reads TGTGCCAGCAGTCCCATCATGGGAGGGCTATTAGCCAAAAACATTCAGTACTTC.

V usage is TRBV24-1 and J usage is TRBJ1-2, with no clear D. V was trimmed by 4 bases and J by 1 base, leaving 6 bases between them. Germline lookup yields CDR1 KGHDR and CDR2 SFDVKD. This CDR3 region has 13 residues. This chain's CDR3 is CATSEGSNYGYTF. In nucleotides, the CDR3 is TGTGCCACCAGTGAAGGCAGTAACTATGGCTACACCTTC.

Turning to this clonotype: Sequence at one end of the junction differs from germline and may be a read error. The CDR3 reads CASSQTAYNERFF. The CDR3 DNA is TGTGCCAGCAGCCAAACAGCTTACAATGAGCGGTTCTTC. The V and J genes are TRBV7-3 and TRBJ2-1; D gene uncertain. The germline V gene has CDR1 SGHTA and CDR2 FQGTGA. The CDR3 has 13 residues.

V is TRBV12-3 or TRBV12-4 and J is TRBJ1-2; 9 nucleotides align to TRBD1. With V trimmed by 7 bases and J by 2 bases, 8 bases remained unmatched. The length of the CDR3 is 15 residues. CDR3 residues: CASTAWDRENYGYTF. CDR3 coding DNA: TGTGCCAGCACGGCCTGGGACAGGGAAAACTATGGCTACACCTTC.

J is TRBJ1-6 and V is TRBV5-6; 7 nucleotides align to TRBD1. The CDR3 is 14 amino acids. The ends lost 5 bases at V and 7 bases at J; junction bases unmatched: 6. Germline V CDR1 and CDR2: SGHDT, YYEEEE. The CDR3 region has the DNA TGTGCCAGCAGGCGGGGACAGATCAATTCACCCCTCCACTTT. Translation: CASRRGQINSPLHF.

Of note for this clonotype: The missing conserved phenylalanine or tryptophan at the end of this CDR3 makes a read error likely. This sequence joins TRBV6-1 and TRBJ2-7; perhaps TRBD2 as D (7 bases). V lost 6 bases to trimming and J lost 7 bases, with 22 bases between them. The V gene's germline CDR1 is MNHNS and CDR2 SASEGT. The CDR3 loop spans 15 amino acids. DNA of the CDR3: TGTGCCAGCAGCCATCTATTTGGGGGGGCGAGAGAGCAGTACTCC. This gives the protein CASSHLFGGAREQYS.

CDR3 bases: TGTGCCTGCTGGACAGGGGCCGACGAGCAGTACTTC. Translating it yields CACWTGADEQYF. The chain links TRBV6-2 or TRBV6-3 to TRBJ2-5, with TRBD1 matching 9 bases. The J call may be mistaken, given a closer DNA end match to TRBJ2-7. The CDR3 is 12 residues long. The germline V gene encodes CDR1 MNHEY and CDR2 SVGEGT.

The chain employs TRBV2 and TRBJ2-5; a weak D match, TRBD2 (5 bases). Germline V gene data show CDR1 as SNHLY and CDR2 as FYNNEI. The length of the CDR3 is 13 residues. V was pared by 7 bases and J by 2 bases, with 11 bases between. The DNA of the CDR3 is TGTGCCAGCATGAGGGCTATTCAAGAGACCCAGTACTTC. Encoded protein: CASMRAIQETQYF.

This rearrangement joins TRBV28 to TRBJ2-5; no clear D. Germline V gene data show CDR1 as MDHEN and CDR2 as SYDVKM. This CDR3 has 13 amino acids. Trimming took 5 bases from V and 4 from J, leaving 11 bases between them. In nucleotides, the CDR3 is TGTGCCAGCAGTGTAAGTCTTCGAGAGACCCAGTACTTC. It is translated as CASSVSLRETQYF. The whole variable domain, filled in from reference TRBV28 and TRBJ2-5, reads DVKVTQSSRYLVKRTGEKVFLECVQDMDHENMFWYRQDPGLGLRLIYFSYDVKMKEKGDIPEGYSVSREKKERFSLILESASTNQTSMYLCASSVSLRETQYFGPGTRLLVL.

This clonotype was counted between two and nine times. The chain joins TRBV7-2 to TRBJ1-5; no firm D call. CDR3 length: 15 residues. Germline V CDR1 and CDR2: SGHTA, FQGNSA. Deletions cut 0 bases from V and 7 bases from J, with 13 bases between. The CDR3 spells CASSLAPELRQPQHF. In nucleotides, the CDR3 is TGTGCCAGCAGCTTAGCTCCGGAATTGAGGCAGCCCCAGCATTTT.